The entry below describes one TCR beta chain. This clone's antigen is unknown. Within one base of it there is no much larger clone, and no base qualities were kept. Its CDR3 holds 16 amino acids, cysteine through phenylalanine. Only CDR3 DNA is held: 48 bases, read in frame from base 1. V loses 0 bases, J loses 4 bases, and the germline ends lie 15 bases apart. CDR1 SEHNR and CDR2 FQNEAQ are derived from the germline V gene (reference sequence). This sample was included in a study of blood T cell repertoires in COVID-19 (dated by TCRdb to the early 2020s). For the study in its entirety: The collaborator samples originated in the United States, Italy and Spain and spanned the acute and convalescent phases of COVID-19. The prospective study material was composed of cDNA or gDNA derived from T cells, B-cell-depleted T cells, or PBMCs. The dataset comprised deeply sampled blood TCRbeta repertoires from subjects exposed to, actively infected with, or recovered from COVID-19. A freely available public database, intended as a resource for researchers studying the immune response to SARS-CoV-2, is where the repertoires were released. Samples came from the ongoing ImmuneRACE study (first 160 participants) plus 1,254 subjects from 6 global collaborators. Sample metadata almost always included a de-identified subject ID, COVID-19 status, age in years and sex. HLA class I and class II types, where available, came from metadata supplied by the sample provider rather than from assay-based typing. The investigation overall reported the following: How much clinical and demographic metadata was included differed by source and by participant, and the metadata was provided uncurated.

TCRbeta CDR3 regions were amplified from genomic DNA by means of the immunoSEQ Assay, a bias-controlled multiplex PCR. The authors' pipeline ran thus. The number of nucleated cells in each sample was estimated by amplification of reference gene primers within the assay. Sequence reads were collapsed and filtered to measure the absolute abundance of every unique TCRbeta CDR3 rearrangement. Productive Simpson clonality was computed per sample as the square root of Simpson's diversity index over productive rearrangements. What TCRdb holds here is the immuneACCESS table cut down to in-frame rearrangements. Part of the clones is not present; checked against another copy, under half of the missing clones reflect an unresolved V gene, and the others are unexplained. V, J and clone size are those of that table, while D and trimming were read from the DNA. This sample holds just under 65,000 clones; 80% to 90% were observed only once. 1.2% of the sample rests with the top ten.

Collaborating institutions collected whole blood in K2EDTA tubes following their own protocols. For TCRbeta analysis, collaborator samples were shipped as frozen whole blood, as isolated PBMCs, or as DNA extracted from either sample type. Sequencing used peripheral blood. The sequence is built from TRBV7-9 and TRBJ1-1; the D gene is not confidently resolved. The sequence was obtained from a middle-aged man with acute or convalescent COVID-19. Here is the DNA: TGTGCCAGCAGCTTAGCCGGCGGCGGCGGGAGCACTGAAGCTTTCTTT. This gives the protein CASSLAGGGGSTEAFF.